Below, 30 T cell receptor beta chains from the same sample are listed, as sequenced in a study of T-cell memory formation after mild COVID-19 (dated by TCRdb to 2020 to 2022). The library was prepared using 5' RACE. TCRdb lists the instrument as Illumina NovaSeq 6000. TCRdb took the public reads, trimmed them with fastp at Q25, ran MiXCR for clone calling and kept in-frame beta chains. Entries that share a CDR3 protein sequence are merged under the most common genes and DNA. The sample contains more than 100,000 distinct CDR3 sequences, over 15% of them found a single time. Jointly, the top ten make up approximately 5% of the sample. The material sequenced was PBMCs or a T cell subset sorted from them (not recorded which). The receptors come from a man younger than 35 who had mild COVID-19 (a few samples of this study predate the infection). The sample titles of this study are shuffled in the database, so cell type and time point are left out; the donor was told from shared clones.

This clonotype has more than one count but fewer than ten. Written as DNA, the CDR3 is TGTGCCAGCAGCTTAGAGCTCTCCGGGGAGCTGTTTTTT. It translates to CASSLELSGELFF. The rearrangement links TRBV7-8 to TRBJ2-2; D remains unclear. The V gene's germline CDR1 is SGHVS and CDR2 FQNEAQ. The CDR3 loop spans 13 amino acids. V lost 1 base and J 6 bases, leaving 6 bases between the germline ends. The full variable domain, in which reference TRBV7-8 and TRBJ2-2 provide the parts outside the CDR3, is GAGVSQSPRYKVAKRGQDVALRCDPISGHVSLFWYQQALGQGPEFLTYFQNEAQLDKSGLPSDRFFAERPEGSVSTLKIQRTQQEDSAVYLCASSLELSGELFFGEGSRLTVL.

This clonotype was counted at least ten times. The rearrangement joins TRBV7-2 to TRBJ2-2; D tentatively fits TRBD1 or TRBD2 (5 bases each). The germline gives CDR1 SGHTA, CDR2 FQGNSA. CDR3 length equals 15 residues. V lost 4 bases, J lost 5 bases, and 14 bases lay in between. Here the CDR3 reads CASSSPRQRTGELFF. The CDR3 coding sequence is TGTGCCAGCAGCTCCCCCCGACAGCGGACCGGGGAGCTGTTTTTT.

This clonotype was picked up a small number of times. The genes are TRBV7-8 and TRBJ2-3; either TRBD1 or TRBD2 may fit D (5 bases each). Trimming took 4 bases from V and 1 from J, leaving 12 bases between them. CDR3 length equals 15 residues. The germline V gene encodes CDR1 SGHVS and CDR2 FQNEAQ. The CDR3 is CASSSRRDGTDTQYF. CDR3 sequence (DNA): TGTGCCAGCAGCTCGCGTCGGGACGGCACAGATACGCAGTATTTT.

V is TRBV20-1 and J is TRBJ1-1; D not certain. Germline V CDR1 and CDR2: DFQATT, SNEGSKA (reference sequence). Trimming shortened V by 4 bases and J by 1 base, and 10 bases separated the two germline ends. This CDR3 region has 13 residues. CDR3 protein: CSAKRESNTEAFF. CDR3 in DNA: TGCAGTGCTAAGAGAGAATCGAACACTGAAGCTTTCTTT.

This clonotype was counted only a few times. The DNA of the CDR3 is TGTGCCAGCAGCCCGTGGACGAGGGGCACTGAAGCTTTCTTT. This gives the protein CASSPWTRGTEAFF. The V call is TRBV11-2, the J call TRBJ1-1, with a possible D match to TRBD1 (5 bases). The V end was cut by 5 bases, the J end by 4 bases, with 14 bases between. The CDR3 totals 14 residues. Germline V gives CDR1 SGHAT, CDR2 FQNNGV.

The chain is built from TRBV7-2 and TRBJ2-3; TRBD2 agrees at 14 bases. V lost 7 bases, J lost 7 bases, and 10 bases stayed unmatched. The CDR3 runs to 16 residues. CDR1 SGHTA and CDR2 FQGNSA come from the germline V gene. The CDR3 loop is CASIRTSGGRSNTQYF. For the CDR3, the DNA is TGTGCCAGCATTCGGACTAGCGGGGGGCGGTCGAATACGCAGTATTTT.

This clonotype is judged medium-sized. A read error may account for a junction end that differs from germline. The chain couples TRBV5-1 to TRBJ2-5, with a weak D call TRBD2 (5 bases). The CDR3 sequence is 13 residues long. Germline loops: CDR1 SGHRS, CDR2 YFSETQ. The CDR3 DNA follows: TGTGCCAGCAGCTTAGAGGGCCAAGAGACCCAGTACTTC. Protein sequence: CASSLEGQETQYF.

V is TRBV5-1 and J is TRBJ1-5, with a possible D match to TRBD1 (6 bases). Germline V gene data show CDR1 as SGHRS and CDR2 as YFSETQ. V lost 0 bases to trimming and J lost 5 bases, with 12 bases between them. The CDR3 totals 15 residues. Here the CDR3 DNA reads TGCGCCAGCAGCTTGGAGGCAGGGGCGGATCAGCCCCAGCATTTT. Amino acid sequence: CASSLEAGADQPQHF. The full variable domain, its missing parts supplied by reference TRBV5-1 and TRBJ1-5, is KAGVTQTPRYLIKTRGQQVTLSCSPISGHRSVSWYQQTPGQGLQFLFEYFSETQRNKGNFPGRFSGRQFSNSRSEMNVSTLELGDSALYLCASSLEAGADQPQHFGDGTRLSIL.

This clonotype was detected a few times. V is TRBV20-1 and J is TRBJ2-3; D may match TRBD1 or TRBD2 (6 bases each). Germline V CDR1 and CDR2: DFQATT, SNEGSKA (reference sequence). There are 14 residues in the CDR3. Deletions cut 3 bases from V and 6 bases from J, with 16 bases between. The CDR3 DNA sequence: TGCAGTGCTAGCGGAGGGGGTACGGGGGATACGCAGTATTTT. Translation gives CSASGGGTGDTQYF.

This clonotype has a handful of counts. The V gene is TRBV28, the J gene TRBJ1-5; 7 bases match TRBD1. This CDR3 comprises 13 residues. The germline V gene has CDR1 MDHEN and CDR2 SYDVKM. J gave up 3 bases and V 6 bases, and 2 bases lay outside the gene matches. In DNA, the CDR3 is TGTGCCAGCAGACAGGGGAACAATCAGCCCCAGCATTTT. It codes for CASRQGNNQPQHF.

This clonotype was counted only a few times. V is TRBV7-2 and J is TRBJ2-5; TRBD1 aligns across 9 bases. The J segment lost 4 bases and the V segment lost 2 bases, leaving 2 bases of the junction unmatched. The V gene's germline CDR1 is SGHTA and CDR2 FQGNSA. The CDR3 extends over 14 amino acids. For the CDR3, the DNA is TGTGCCAGCAGCTTAACAGGGGGCGGAGAGACCCAGTACTTC. Translation: CASSLTGGGETQYF.

The chain links TRBV20-1 to TRBJ2-7, with D perhaps matching TRBD1 (6 bases). CDR1 and CDR2 from the germline V gene are DFQATT and SNEGSKA (reference sequence). Trimming took 3 bases from V and 3 from J, leaving 15 bases between them. The CDR3 covers 14 residues. The CDR3 DNA reads as TGCAGTGCTAGGGTATGGACAGAAGACTACGAGCAGTACTTC. Translated: CSARVWTEDYEQYF.

The V call is TRBV11-2, the J call TRBJ2-7; TRBD2 is a possible D gene (6 bases). Trimming took off 5 bases at V and 0 bases at J, with 17 bases between the two ends. The V gene's germline CDR1 is SGHAT and CDR2 FQNNGV. The CDR3 runs to 16 residues. This chain's CDR3 is CASSPISRRGSYEQYF. DNA of the CDR3: TGTGCCAGCAGCCCCATTTCCCGGCGGGGCTCCTACGAGCAGTACTTC.

About this clonotype: One end of the junction fails to match germline, which may point to a read error. The genes are TRBV25-1 and TRBJ1-1; D unclear. CDR3 length: 14 amino acids. The germline V gene encodes CDR1 MGHDK and CDR2 SYGVNS. CDR3 coding DNA: TGTGCCAGCAAGCATAGGTTTCAGAACACTGAAGCTTTTTTT. It specifies CASKHRFQNTEAFF.

The chain uses TRBV5-1 and TRBJ1-4; D not resolved. CDR3 length: 14 amino acids. Trimming cost V 4 bases and J 8 bases, with 15 bases left between them. Germline loops: CDR1 SGHRS, CDR2 YFSETQ. The DNA of the CDR3 is TGCGCCAGCAGCCAACCGGGCCGCTCCGAAAAACTGTTTTTT. Translated: CASSQPGRSEKLFF.

This rearrangement joins TRBV4-3 to TRBJ2-7, with 9 bases lining up with TRBD1. CDR1 and CDR2 (germline): LGHNA, YSLEER. V dropped 0 bases and J dropped 3; count of bases not matched to a gene: 9. This CDR3 has 17 amino acids. The DNA of the CDR3 is TGCGCCAGCAGCCAAGAGACCCGGGACAGGGCCTTCTACGAGCAGTACTTC. Its translation: CASSQETRDRAFYEQYF.

This clonotype occurred a few times. V gene TRBV5-1 combines with J gene TRBJ2-5, with 7 bases matching TRBD2. The J segment lost 5 bases and the V segment lost 4 bases, leaving 8 bases of the junction unmatched. The CDR3 extends over 14 amino acids. Per germline, CDR1 SGHRS and CDR2 YFSETQ. The CDR3 sequence is CASSREGIPETQYF. CDR3 bases: TGCGCCAGCAGCAGGGAGGGGATTCCCGAGACCCAGTACTTC.

This clonotype was observed a handful of times. The genes are TRBV6-2 or TRBV6-3 and TRBJ2-4, with D perhaps TRBD1 (5 bases). V was shortened by 6 bases and J by 6 bases, with 12 bases between the two germline ends. The CDR3 sequence is 13 residues long. The germline V gene has CDR1 MNHEY and CDR2 SVGEGT. CDR3 nucleotides: TGTGCCAGCAGGACAGCGAACGGAAACATTCAGTACTTC. It yields the protein CASRTANGNIQYF.

The chain recombines TRBV4-3 with TRBJ1-1; the D gene is possibly TRBD1 (5 bases). Trimming took 0 bases from V and 5 from J, leaving 16 bases between them. CDR3 length: 16 amino acids. In germline, CDR1 is LGHNA, CDR2 YSLEER. For the CDR3, the DNA is TGCGCCAGCAGCCAAGAGGAGGGAGACAGACGGACTGAAGCTTTCTTT. Protein product: CASSQEEGDRRTEAFF.

This clonotype came up a few times. This chain uses TRBV15 with TRBJ2-2, with 9 bases that match TRBD2. CDR1 and CDR2 from the germline V gene are LNHNV and YYDKDF (reference sequence). This CDR3 region has 16 residues. V lost 5 bases, J lost 3 bases, and 7 bases stayed unmatched. The CDR3 protein is CATSPHGGGDTGELFF. The DNA of the CDR3 is TGTGCCACCAGCCCCCATGGCGGGGGGGACACCGGGGAGCTGTTTTTT.

The J gene is TRBJ2-3, the V gene TRBV5-4; 8 nucleotides align to TRBD2. This CDR3 contains 18 residues. Per germline, CDR1 SGHNT and CDR2 YYREEE (reference sequence). V shed 5 bases and J 0 bases; nucleotides not matched to a gene: 14. Written as DNA, the CDR3 is TGTGCCAGCAGTCGACAGCGGGGGCCCTACTTTAGCACAGATACGCAGTATTTT. Its translation: CASSRQRGPYFSTDTQYF.

The chain uses TRBV12-3 or TRBV12-4 and TRBJ2-3, with TRBD1 identical over 7 bases. This CDR3 contains 16 residues. Losses at the gene ends were 3 bases for V and 1 base for J; bases not matched to a gene: 7. The CDR3, as DNA: TGTGCCAGCAGTTTCGGTTCCGGGACAGGCACAGATACGCAGTATTTT. This codes for CASSFGSGTGTDTQYF.

The chain joins TRBV5-1 to TRBJ2-3; D remains ambiguous. The V gene's germline CDR1 is SGHRS and CDR2 YFSETQ. The CDR3 has 12 amino acids. The V end lost 4 bases, the J end lost 3 bases, and 6 bases lay between the germline ends. In DNA, the CDR3 is TGCGCCAGCAGCAGAGAGACAGATACGCAGTATTTT. This sequence encodes CASSRETDTQYF.

There are many counts of this clonotype. CDR3 residues: CASTSEGDTQYF. CDR3 nucleotides: TGCGCCAGCACCAGCGAGGGTGATACGCAGTATTTT. This rearrangement joins TRBV5-1 to TRBJ2-3, with D perhaps TRBD2 (5 bases). The germline V and J ends were trimmed by 6 bases and 6 bases, with 11 bases remaining between them. The CDR3 totals 12 residues. CDR1 and CDR2 from the germline V gene are SGHRS and YFSETQ.

This chain connects TRBV6-5 to TRBJ1-6; a weak D match, TRBD1 (5 bases). Trimming took off 0 bases at V and 6 bases at J, with 18 bases between the two ends. In germline, CDR1 is MNHEY, CDR2 SVGAGI. The length of the CDR3 is 18 residues. The CDR3 reads CASSYSWSGGISNSPLHF. CDR3 coding DNA: TGTGCCAGCAGTTACTCGTGGAGCGGGGGGATATCTAATTCACCCCTCCACTTT.

This clonotype was recorded many times. The chain is built from TRBV7-2 and TRBJ1-5; 7 positions agree with TRBD1. V trimming: 5 bases; J trimming: 5 bases; junction bases outside the gene matches: 3. The CDR3 runs to 13 residues. Per germline, CDR1 SGHTA and CDR2 FQGNSA. This chain's CDR3 is CASSIRGDQPQHF. The CDR3 DNA follows: TGTGCCAGCAGCATCAGGGGGGATCAGCCCCAGCATTTT.

This clonotype was seen only a few times. The V call is TRBV7-3, the J call TRBJ2-7, with D uncertain. With 3 bases removed from V and 2 bases from J, the gap between germline ends came to 11 bases. The CDR3 is 14 residues long. CDR1 and CDR2 (germline): SGHTA, FQGTGA. The CDR3 here is CASSLYARPYEQYF. In DNA form, the CDR3 reads TGTGCCAGCAGCTTGTACGCTAGGCCCTACGAGCAGTACTTC.

This clonotype showed up many times. This chain joins TRBV10-3 and TRBJ1-1; no reliable D call. CDR3 length: 15 amino acids. Per germline, CDR1 ENHRY and CDR2 SYGVKD. The V end lost 2 bases, the J end lost 4 bases, and 14 bases lay between the germline ends. The CDR3 loop is CAISEGLPRSTEAFF. The CDR3 DNA sequence: TGTGCCATCAGTGAGGGCCTCCCTAGGAGCACTGAAGCTTTCTTT.

This clonotype occurred many times. The CDR3 reads CASSLTGWGQFF. The CDR3 bases are TGCGCCAGCAGCTTGACAGGCTGGGGGCAGTTCTTC. The chain couples TRBV5-1 to TRBJ2-1; tentative D call: TRBD1 (5 bases). CDR3 size: 12 residues. CDR1 is SGHRS, CDR2 YFSETQ, per germline. Trimming removed 1 base from V and 12 bases from J, with 11 bases in between.

This clonotype was observed a handful of times. This chain joins TRBV4-1 and TRBJ2-5; D not certain. This CDR3 spans 15 amino acids. Trimming removed 0 bases from V and 5 bases from J, with 13 bases in between. The V gene's germline CDR1 is MGHRA and CDR2 YSYEKL. The CDR3 DNA follows: TGCGCCAGCAGCCAAGATGGAGCCGGCCGGGAGACCCAGTACTTC. It encodes CASSQDGAGRETQYF.